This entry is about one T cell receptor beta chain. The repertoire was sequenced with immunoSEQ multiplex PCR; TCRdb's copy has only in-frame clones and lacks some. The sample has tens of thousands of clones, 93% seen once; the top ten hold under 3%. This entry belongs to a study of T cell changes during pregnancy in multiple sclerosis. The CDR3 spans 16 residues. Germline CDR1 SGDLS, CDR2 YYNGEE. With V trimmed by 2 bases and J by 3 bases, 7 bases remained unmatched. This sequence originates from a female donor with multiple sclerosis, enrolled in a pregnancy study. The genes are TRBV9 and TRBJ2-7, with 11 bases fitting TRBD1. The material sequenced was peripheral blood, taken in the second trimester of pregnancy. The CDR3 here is CASSVGGGQGVYEQYF. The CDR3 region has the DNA TGTGCCAGCAGCGTGGGTGGGGGACAGGGGGTCTACGAGCAGTACTTC.